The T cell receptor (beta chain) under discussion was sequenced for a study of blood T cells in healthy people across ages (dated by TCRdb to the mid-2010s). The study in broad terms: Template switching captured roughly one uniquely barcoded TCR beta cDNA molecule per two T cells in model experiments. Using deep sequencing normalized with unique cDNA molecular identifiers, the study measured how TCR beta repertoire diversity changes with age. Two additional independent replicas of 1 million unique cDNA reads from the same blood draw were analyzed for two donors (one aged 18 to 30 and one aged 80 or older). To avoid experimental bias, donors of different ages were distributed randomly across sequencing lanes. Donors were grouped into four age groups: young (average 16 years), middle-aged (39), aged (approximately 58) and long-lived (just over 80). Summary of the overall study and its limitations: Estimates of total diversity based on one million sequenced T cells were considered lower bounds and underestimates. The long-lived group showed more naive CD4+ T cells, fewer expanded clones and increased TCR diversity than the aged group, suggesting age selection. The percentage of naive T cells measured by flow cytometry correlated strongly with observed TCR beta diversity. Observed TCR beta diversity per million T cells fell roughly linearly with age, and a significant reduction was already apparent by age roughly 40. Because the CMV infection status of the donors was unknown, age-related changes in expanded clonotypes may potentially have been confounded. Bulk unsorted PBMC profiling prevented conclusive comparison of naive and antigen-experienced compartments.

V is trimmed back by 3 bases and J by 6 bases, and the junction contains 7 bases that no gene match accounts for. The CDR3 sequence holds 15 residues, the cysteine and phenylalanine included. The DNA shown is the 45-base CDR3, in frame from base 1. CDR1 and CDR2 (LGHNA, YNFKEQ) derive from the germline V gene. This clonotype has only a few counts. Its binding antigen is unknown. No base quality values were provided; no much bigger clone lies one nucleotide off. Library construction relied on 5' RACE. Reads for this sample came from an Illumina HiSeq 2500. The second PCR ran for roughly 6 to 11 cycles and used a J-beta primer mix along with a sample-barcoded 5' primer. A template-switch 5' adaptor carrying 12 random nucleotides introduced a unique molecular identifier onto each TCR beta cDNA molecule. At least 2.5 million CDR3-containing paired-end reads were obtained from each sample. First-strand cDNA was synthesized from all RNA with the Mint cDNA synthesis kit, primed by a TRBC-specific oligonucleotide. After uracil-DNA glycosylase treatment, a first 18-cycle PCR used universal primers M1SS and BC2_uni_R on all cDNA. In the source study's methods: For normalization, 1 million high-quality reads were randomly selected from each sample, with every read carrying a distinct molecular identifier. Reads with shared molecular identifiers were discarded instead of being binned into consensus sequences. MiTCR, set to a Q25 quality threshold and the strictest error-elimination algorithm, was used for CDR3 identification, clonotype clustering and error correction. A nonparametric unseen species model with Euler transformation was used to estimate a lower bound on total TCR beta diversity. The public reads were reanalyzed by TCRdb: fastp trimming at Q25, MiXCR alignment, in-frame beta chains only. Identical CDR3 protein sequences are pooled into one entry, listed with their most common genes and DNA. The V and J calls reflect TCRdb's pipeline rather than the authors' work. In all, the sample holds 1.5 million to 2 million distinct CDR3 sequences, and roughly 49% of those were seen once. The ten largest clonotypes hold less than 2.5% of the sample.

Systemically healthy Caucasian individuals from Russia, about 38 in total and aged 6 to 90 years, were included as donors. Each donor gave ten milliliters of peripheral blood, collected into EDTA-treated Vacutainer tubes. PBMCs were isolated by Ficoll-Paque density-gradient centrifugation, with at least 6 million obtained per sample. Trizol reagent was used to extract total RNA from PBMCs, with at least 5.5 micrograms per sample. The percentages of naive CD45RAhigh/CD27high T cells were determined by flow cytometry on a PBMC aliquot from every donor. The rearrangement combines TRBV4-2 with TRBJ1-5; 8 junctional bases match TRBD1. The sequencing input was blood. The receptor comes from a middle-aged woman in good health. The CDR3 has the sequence CASSQETGVGQPQHF. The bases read TGTGCCAGCAGCCAGGAGACAGGGGTTGGTCAGCCCCAGCATTTT.